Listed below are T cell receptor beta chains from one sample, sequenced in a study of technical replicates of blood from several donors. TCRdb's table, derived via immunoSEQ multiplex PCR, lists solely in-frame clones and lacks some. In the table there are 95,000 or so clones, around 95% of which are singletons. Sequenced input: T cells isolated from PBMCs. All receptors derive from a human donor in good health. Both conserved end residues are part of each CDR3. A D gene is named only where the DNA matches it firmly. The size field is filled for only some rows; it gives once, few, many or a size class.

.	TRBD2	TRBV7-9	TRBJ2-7	TGTGCCAGCAGCGCAAGACTTAGCGGGGGTACCTACGAGCAGTACTTC	CASSARLSGGTYEQYF
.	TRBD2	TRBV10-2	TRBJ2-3	TGCGCCAGCAGTGTTGCGGGAGTTCCAGATACGCAGTATTTT	CASSVAGVPDTQYF
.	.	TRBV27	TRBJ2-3	TGTGCCACCCGTGGCGGGATTAGCACAGATACGCAGTATTTT	CATRGGISTDTQYF
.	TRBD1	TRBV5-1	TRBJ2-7	TGCGCCAGCGGAATGGGGACAGGGTTCTCCTACGAGCAGTACTTC	CASGMGTGFSYEQYF
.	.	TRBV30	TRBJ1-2	TGTGCCTGGAGTGTACACAGGGAAACTGGCTACACCTTC	CAWSVHRETGYTF
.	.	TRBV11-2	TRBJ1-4	TGTGCCAGCAGCTTAGATCTGATGGGGCCGGGTGAAAAACTGTTTTTT	CASSLDLMGPGEKLFF
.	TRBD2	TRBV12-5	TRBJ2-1	TGTGCTAGTGGTTTGGGTCTAGCGGCCTACAATGAGCAGTTCTTC	CASGLGLAAYNEQFF
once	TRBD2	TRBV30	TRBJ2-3	TGTGCCTGGGACCGGATAGCGGGAGCCACAGATACGCAGTATTTT	CAWDRIAGATDTQYF
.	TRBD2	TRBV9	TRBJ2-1	TGTGCCAGCTCCCAACTAGCGAGCAATGAGCAGTTCTTC	CASSQLASNEQFF
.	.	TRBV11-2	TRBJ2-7	TGTGCCAGCAGCTTAGACCCTGGGGGGGCGCGATACGAGCAGTACTTC	CASSLDPGGARYEQYF
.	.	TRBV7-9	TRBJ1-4	TGTGCCAGCAGCCTAATCCCAGGGGTCGAAAAACTGTTTTTT	CASSLIPGVEKLFF
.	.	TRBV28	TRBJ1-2	TGTGCCAGCAGCGCTGCCGCGGGGCCCTATGGCTACACCTTC	CASSAAAGPYGYTF
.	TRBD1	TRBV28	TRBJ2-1	TGTGCCAGCAGTTTTATCAGGGACAGGGATGATGAGCAGTTCTTC	CASSFIRDRDDEQFF
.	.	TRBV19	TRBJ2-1	TGTGCCAGTAGTATAGGGGGATCTAGCGATGAGCAGTTCTTC	CASSIGGSSDEQFF
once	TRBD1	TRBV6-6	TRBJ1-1	TGTGCCAGCAGCCAGGGGGACAGTAAGGCTTTCTTT	CASSQGDSKAFF
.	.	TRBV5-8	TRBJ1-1	TGTGCCAGCAGCGTATGGACAGCGGAGGTTTTCTTT	CASSVWTAEVFF
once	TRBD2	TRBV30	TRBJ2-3	TGTGCCTGCCAGCGGGAGGGTCAAGATACGCAGTATTTT	CACQREGQDTQYF
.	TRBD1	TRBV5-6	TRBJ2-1	TGTGCCAGCAGCTGGGACAGGGGGCACCATGAGCAGTTCTTC	CASSWDRGHHEQFF
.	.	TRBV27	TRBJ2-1	TGTGCCAGCCAGGACACTTACAATGAGCAGTTCTTC	CASQDTYNEQFF
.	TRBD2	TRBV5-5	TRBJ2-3	TGTGCCAGCAGCTTGGCAGGGACCGTAGCGGGTGATACGCAGTATTTT	CASSLAGTVAGDTQYF
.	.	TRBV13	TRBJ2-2	TGTGCCAGCAGGGCGACTAGACCGGACACCGGGGAGCTGTTTTTT	CASRATRPDTGELFF
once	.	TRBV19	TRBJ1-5	TGTGCCAGTAGTTTCCAAAGCAGTGTTTCGGGGCAGCCCCAGCATTTT	CASSFQSSVSGQPQHF
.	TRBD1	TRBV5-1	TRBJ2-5	TGCGCCAGCAGCTGGGGACAGGTTCAAGAGACCCAGTACTTC	CASSWGQVQETQYF
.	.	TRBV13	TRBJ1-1	TGTGCCAGCAGCTTAGTCAGGATAAACACTGAAGCTTTCTTT	CASSLVRINTEAFF
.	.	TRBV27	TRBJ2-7	TGTGCCAGCAGTCTCTCGGGACAAGAAACGTCCTACGAGCAGTACTTC	CASSLSGQETSYEQYF
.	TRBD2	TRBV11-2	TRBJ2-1	TGTGCCAGCTCCAGGACTAGCGGCTCCAATGAGCAGTTCTTC	CASSRTSGSNEQFF